This is a list of T cell receptor beta chains from one sample in a study of read filtering for tumor transcriptome and immune sequencing. TCRdb re-called the reads through MiXCR, storing one row per CDR3 protein. The table has about 48,000 distinct CDR3 sequences, roughly 20% seen once. The sequenced sample was a population of CD138-negative cells sorted from bone marrow. Receptors originate from a donor at least 40 years old with multiple myeloma. Both conserved end residues are part of each CDR3. The D gene is left open where the match is weak. Not all rows give a size; the values are once, few, many and, for expanded clones, a class.

d_call	v_call	cdr3_length	j_call	clone_size	cdr3_nt	cdr3_aa
NA	TRBV3-1	11	TRBJ1-1	many	TGTGCCAGCAGCCAGAGCACTGAAGCTTTCTTT	CASSQSTEAFF
NA	TRBV2	15	TRBJ2-1	NA	TGCGCTAGCAGTGGCCCGGCTCGGACAACCGCTGAGCAGTTCTTC	CASSGPARTTAEQFF
NA	TRBV20-1	12	TRBJ1-1	few	TGCAGTGCTAGTGGGCAGAACACTGAAGCTTTCTTT	CSASGQNTEAFF
NA	TRBV20-1	10	TRBJ2-5	NA	TGCAGTCCCAAGACGGAGACCCAGTACTTC	CSPKTETQYF
NA	TRBV27	16	TRBJ2-3	many	TGTGCCAGCAGTTTATCGACGGCATCTAGCACAGATACGCAGTATTTT	CASSLSTASSTDTQYF
NA	TRBV6-1	14	TRBJ2-1	many	TGTGCCAGCAGACTCCTTACTAGCAACAATGAGCAGTTCTTC	CASRLLTSNNEQFF
TRBD2	TRBV7-2	16	TRBJ2-3	once	TGTGCCTGCAGCCGTTTAGCGGGACAAAGCACAGATACGCAGTATTTT	CACSRLAGQSTDTQYF
TRBD1	TRBV20-1	18	TRBJ2-3	many	TGCAGTGCCTCCGGACAGGCTGAAGGGATTTCGTCTGTAGATACGCAGTATTTT	CSASGQAEGISSVDTQYF
TRBD2	TRBV29-1	13	TRBJ2-5	NA	TGCGGCGCGGGACTAGCGGGAAGAGAGACCCAGTACTTT	CGAGLAGRETQYF
NA	TRBV6-5	16	TRBJ2-3	NA	TGTGCCAGCAGCCGGGGCGGGGGACAGTACACAGATACGCAGTATTTT	CASSRGGGQYTDTQYF
NA	TRBV7-2	14	TRBJ2-3	few	TGTGCCAGCAGCCCACAGCCAAGCACAGATACGCAGTATTTT	CASSPQPSTDTQYF
TRBD2	TRBV7-8	15	TRBJ2-2	many	TGTGCCACTAGCTCCGCGGGAGTTACTTCCGGGGAGCTGTTTTTT	CATSSAGVTSGELFF
NA	TRBV30	12	TRBJ1-1	NA	TGTGCCTGGAATTCGCCAGGGGAGGAGGCTTTCTTT	CAWNSPGEEAFF
NA	TRBV2	14	TRBJ1-5	many	TGTGCCAGCAGTGAAGCGTCTAGGAATCAGCCCCAGCATTTT	CASSEASRNQPQHF
NA	TRBV12-3/TRBV12-4	11	TRBJ1-3	few	TGTGCCAGCCGGGGGAGGAACACCATATATTTT	CASRGRNTIYF
NA	TRBV7-2	12	TRBJ2-3	once	TGTGCCAGCAGCCGCTCGCCGGGTACGCAGTATTTT	CASSRSPGTQYF
NA	TRBV12-3/TRBV12-4	14	TRBJ2-7	NA	TGTGCCAGCAGTTTATCCGGGGGCACCGGGGAGCAGTACTTC	CASSLSGGTGEQYF
TRBD1	TRBV6-2/TRBV6-3	15	TRBJ2-7	NA	TGTGCCAGCAGACGGGGACAGCTCTTCTCCTACGAGCAGTACTTC	CASRRGQLFSYEQYF
TRBD2	TRBV7-9	16	TRBJ2-1	many	TGTGCCAGCAGCAAAGGTCTAGCGGGAGGGCCCTTTGAGCAGTTCTTC	CASSKGLAGGPFEQFF
TRBD2	TRBV7-2	16	TRBJ2-1	many	TGTGCCAGCAGCCGCGGGACTAGCGGGATCTACAATGAGCAGTTCTTC	CASSRGTSGIYNEQFF
TRBD2	TRBV19	15	TRBJ2-1	many	TGTGCCAGTAAGACTAGCGGGAGCTCCTACAATGAGCAGTTCTTC	CASKTSGSSYNEQFF
TRBD2	TRBV20-1	15	TRBJ2-5	many	TGCAGTGCTAGTAATGCGGGGGGGCCGGGCGAGACCCAGTACTTC	CSASNAGGPGETQYF
NA	TRBV9	12	TRBJ2-3	many	TGTGCCAGCTCCTGGGGAGATGATACGCAGTATTTT	CASSWGDDTQYF
NA	TRBV5-1	14	TRBJ2-7	many	TGCGCCAGCAGCTCCGGTGAGAGGACGCGCGAGCAGTACTTC	CASSSGERTREQYF
NA	TRBV19	13	TRBJ1-5	many	TGTGCCAGTTCCCCAGGGGTCCATCAGCCCCAGCATTTT	CASSPGVHQPQHF
TRBD2	TRBV7-9	16	TRBJ2-1	many	TGTGCCAGCAGCCTCACACCCGGGGGGTACAGCAATGAGCAGTTCTTC	CASSLTPGGYSNEQFF
NA	TRBV2	15	TRBJ2-6	many	TGTGCCGCCAGGGGAGGGGCAACTGGGGCCAACGTCCTGACTTTC	CAARGGATGANVLTF
TRBD1	TRBV19	18	TRBJ2-2	many	TGTGCCAGTAGGCCACCCCGCGGGGACAGGGGTTTCGCCGGGGAGCTGTTTTTT	CASRPPRGDRGFAGELFF
TRBD2	TRBV27	14	TRBJ2-1	many	TGTGCCAGCAGTCCCCGGACTAGCGGCAATGAGCAGTTCTTC	CASSPRTSGNEQFF
NA	TRBV3-1	17	TRBJ2-3	medium-sized	TGTGCCAGCAGCCAAGACGGAACAGGGTGGGGGACAGATACGCAGTATTTT	CASSQDGTGWGTDTQYF
NA	TRBV9	14	TRBJ1-1	few	TGTGCCAGCAGCGGCGGGACACAGAACACTGAAGCTTTCTTT	CASSGGTQNTEAFF
TRBD1	TRBV5-1	15	TRBJ2-1	many	TGCGCCAGCAGGAGGACAGGTAGCTCCTACAATGAGCAGTTCTTC	CASRRTGSSYNEQFF
NA	TRBV18	16	TRBJ2-5	many	TGTGCCAGCTCACCGGGATCCAGGGCGATTCAAGAGACCCAGTACTTC	CASSPGSRAIQETQYF
NA	TRBV2	15	TRBJ2-2	many	TGTGCCAGCAGAAGTCTAGGGCCGGACACCGGGGAGCTGTTTTTT	CASRSLGPDTGELFF
NA	TRBV7-2	13	TRBJ1-1	many	TGTGCCAGCCACAGGAGAGTGAACACTGAAGCTTTCTTT	CASHRRVNTEAFF
TRBD1	TRBV7-2	15	TRBJ1-1	many	TGTGCCAGCAGCTTACTCCCACAGGGGCACACTGAAGCTTTCTTT	CASSLLPQGHTEAFF
TRBD1	TRBV7-9	12	TRBJ2-5	many	TGTGCCAGCAGCTTACCAGGGGGGACCCAGTACTTC	CASSLPGGTQYF
NA	TRBV12-3/TRBV12-4	13	TRBJ1-6	many	TGTGCCAGCACCCGCCAGAATAATTCACCCCTCCACTTT	CASTRQNNSPLHF
TRBD1	TRBV12-5	14	TRBJ1-1	many	TGTGCTAGTGGTTCGGAACAGGGGCTCACTGAAGCTTTCTTT	CASGSEQGLTEAFF
TRBD2	TRBV20-1	15	TRBJ2-5	many	TGCAGCGTACCTTTTGGGTCCGCGGGAGGAGAGACCCAGTACTTC	CSVPFGSAGGETQYF
NA	TRBV28	13	TRBJ1-2	few	TGTGCCAGCAGTTTGGGGGGCCAATATGGCTACACCTTC	CASSLGGQYGYTF
TRBD1	TRBV7-2	17	TRBJ2-3	many	TGTGCCAGCAGCAAATCCCTTCGGACAGGGCCCCCAGATACGCAGTATTTT	CASSKSLRTGPPDTQYF
TRBD1	TRBV12-3/TRBV12-4	13	TRBJ2-1	many	TGTGCCAGCAGTCCCCGGGACAGGGGTAAGCAGTTCTTC	CASSPRDRGKQFF
NA	TRBV20-1	12	TRBJ2-3	many	TGCTTGCCTCAGGGGCGGACAGATACGCAGTATTTT	CLPQGRTDTQYF
NA	TRBV3-2	12	TRBJ2-1	medium-sized	TGTGCCAGCAGCCACTCGGCGGGAGATGAGATCTTC	CASSHSAGDEIF
TRBD2	TRBV3-1	17	TRBJ2-2	many	TGTGCCAGCAGCCAAGATCTGAGCGGGAGGGGTACCGGGGAGCTGTTTTTT	CASSQDLSGRGTGELFF
TRBD2	TRBV20-1	15	TRBJ2-1	many	TGCAGTGCCGCCACTAGCGGGTACTCCTACAATGAGCAGTTCTTC	CSAATSGYSYNEQFF
NA	TRBV20-1	15	TRBJ2-1	NA	TGCAGTGCTCGGGACACGTGGAAAAGGTACAATGAGCAGTTCTTC	CSARDTWKRYNEQFF
TRBD2	TRBV11-2	15	TRBJ2-2	many	TGTGCCAGCAGCTTAGGACTAGCGGGAACCGGGGAGCTGTTTTTT	CASSLGLAGTGELFF
NA	TRBV11-2	13	TRBJ1-5	NA	TGTGCCAGCAGCTTAGTTAGTGATCAGCCCCAGCATTTT	CASSLVSDQPQHF
NA	TRBV6-1	14	TRBJ1-1	many	TGTGCCAGCACTGTACAGGCTACCATCGGCGACGCTTTCTTT	CASTVQATIGDAFF
NA	TRBV6-2/TRBV6-3	13	TRBJ2-1	NA	TGTGCCAGCAGTTACGGCCGTTACAATGAGCAGTTCTTC	CASSYGRYNEQFF
NA	TRBV20-1	15	TRBJ2-5	many	TGCAGTGCTAGAGGAGGGGGGCAGGTTCAAGAGACCCAGTACTTC	CSARGGGQVQETQYF
NA	TRBV12-3/TRBV12-4	15	TRBJ2-7	few	TGTGCCAGCAGCCTACTAGGGGACCCTTCCTACGAGCAGTACTTC	CASSLLGDPSYEQYF
NA	TRBV19	15	TRBJ2-2	many	TGTGCCAGTAGTGCGGGACGGATGAACACCGGGGAGCTGTTTTTT	CASSAGRMNTGELFF
NA	TRBV14	19	TRBJ2-1	many	TGTGCCAGCAGCCAAGGACGTCCGGGCCGATCACTCCGAACGGATGAGCAGTTCTTC	CASSQGRPGRSLRTDEQFF